Below, 24 T cell receptor beta chains from the same sample are listed, as sequenced in a study of shared clonotypes between healthy human individuals. Sequencing was performed with immunoSEQ multiplex PCR; in TCRdb, only in-frame clones are kept and a portion is missing. The profile covers roughly 2 million clones, with roughly 95% appearing a single time and more than 0.1% taken by the ten largest. The sample was naive CD4+ T cells sorted from blood. The sample's subset: CD45RA+ positively selected. Receptor source: a man younger than 35 in good health.

V and J are TRBV30 and TRBJ2-2; TRBD1 matches at 12 bases. This CDR3 has 17 amino acids. J lost 5 bases, V lost 2 bases, and 9 bases had no gene match. The germline gives CDR1 GTSNPN, CDR2 SVGIG (reference sequence). CDR3 sequence: CAWSLGTGGAWTGELFF. In DNA, the CDR3 is TGTGCCTGGAGTCTCGGGACAGGGGGCGCTTGGACCGGGGAGCTGTTTTTT.

The chain employs TRBV30 and TRBJ2-2; no clear D. Between the trimmed V and J ends, which lost 1 base and 4 bases, there was a span of 7 bases. The CDR3 covers 13 residues. Germline V gene sequence: CDR1 GTSNPN, CDR2 SVGIG (reference sequence). The CDR3 sequence: CAWSGVGTGELFF. DNA for the CDR3: TGTGCCTGGAGTGGGGTCGGCACCGGGGAGCTGTTTTTT.

V usage is TRBV5-1 and J usage is TRBJ2-2, with 12 nucleotides matching TRBD2. CDR1 is SGHRS and CDR2 is YFSETQ in the germline V gene. V lost 3 bases, J lost 4 bases, and 13 bases stayed unmatched. This CDR3 has 19 amino acids. The CDR3 reads CASSSTLKTSGSSTGELFF. The CDR3 bases are TGCGCCAGCAGCTCGACCCTAAAGACTAGCGGGAGCTCCACCGGGGAGCTGTTTTTT.

This rearrangement joins TRBV7-9 to TRBJ2-7, with TRBD2 as a possible D gene (6 bases). The CDR3 is made up of 13 amino acids. The V and J ends lost 4 bases and 5 bases respectively, with 12 bases between them. Germline V gene data show CDR1 as SEHNR and CDR2 as FQNEAQ (reference sequence). For the CDR3, the DNA is TGTGCCAGCAGCTCCCGGGGGTTCGACGAGCAGTACTTC. Its translation is CASSSRGFDEQYF.

CDR3 nucleotide sequence: TGTGCCTGGAGTGCAACATCGGGACACCTCCGAGGGAGTCAGCCCCAGCATTTT. This sequence encodes CAWSATSGHLRGSQPQHF. V gene TRBV30 combines with J gene TRBJ1-5; the D gene is possibly TRBD1 (6 bases). This CDR3 has 18 residues. V was shortened by 1 base and J by 6 bases, with 25 bases between the two germline ends. The germline V gene has CDR1 GTSNPN and CDR2 SVGIG (reference sequence).

The chain combines TRBV20-1 with TRBJ2-7; the D gene is possibly TRBD2 (5 bases). The CDR3 runs 11 residues. The germline V gene encodes CDR1 DFQATT and CDR2 SNEGSKA (reference sequence). The V and J ends lost 6 bases and 5 bases respectively, with 11 bases between them. The CDR3 reads CSAPDFDEQYF. CDR3 sequence (DNA): TGCAGTGCCCCGGACTTTGACGAGCAGTACTTC.

This rearrangement joins TRBV19 to TRBJ2-1, with 7 bases identical to TRBD1. The junction had 5 bases not matched to a gene; V was cut back by 6 bases and J by 3 bases. Germline lookup yields CDR1 LNHDA and CDR2 SQIVND (reference sequence). CDR3 length: 14 amino acids. For the CDR3, the DNA is TGTGCCAGTAGCGACAGGGATTACTACAATGAGCAGTTCTTC. This encodes CASSDRDYYNEQFF.

The J gene is TRBJ1-2, the V gene TRBV27; TRBD1 might be the D (6 bases). The CDR3 covers 14 residues. V lost 6 bases, J lost 8 bases, and 19 bases lay in between. Germline V lookup: CDR1 MNHEY, CDR2 SMNVEV (reference sequence). The CDR3 DNA reads as TGTGCCAGCAGCCGAACCACAGGGTTGGAGGGCTACACCTTC. The encoded protein is CASSRTTGLEGYTF.

V and J are TRBV7-2 and TRBJ1-2; weak D call: TRBD1 (6 bases). Germline CDR1 SGHTA, CDR2 FQGNSA. The V end was cut by 8 bases, the J end by 8 bases, with 18 bases between. CDR3 size: 13 residues. The CDR3 loop is CASSTPGGRGYTF. DNA of the CDR3: TGTGCCAGCTCCACTCCCGGGGGGCGAGGCTACACCTTC.

The J gene is TRBJ1-5, the V gene TRBV30; 11 bases map to TRBD1. With V trimmed by 3 bases and J by 0 bases, 10 bases remained unmatched. Germline assignment: CDR1 GTSNPN and CDR2 SVGIG (reference sequence). CDR3 length equals 18 residues. The CDR3 DNA reads as TGTGCCTGGAGCCCGGACAGGGGGCTATTATCTAGCAATCAGCCCCAGCATTTT. Translated: CAWSPDRGLLSSNQPQHF.

The chain uses TRBV7-9 and TRBJ1-4; D unclear. Trimming shortened V by 6 bases and J by 1 base, and 15 bases separated the two germline ends. The germline V gene encodes CDR1 SEHNR and CDR2 FQNEAQ (reference sequence). The length of the CDR3 is 16 residues. This chain's CDR3 is CASSLNGFLTNEKLFF. CDR3 coding DNA: TGTGCCAGCAGTCTCAACGGGTTTTTAACTAATGAAAAACTGTTTTTT.

The chain employs TRBV30 and TRBJ1-1; 7 nucleotides align to TRBD1. V trimming: 3 bases; J trimming: 7 bases; junction bases outside the gene matches: 2. In germline, CDR1 is GTSNPN, CDR2 SVGIG (reference sequence). The CDR3 length is 11 residues. CDR3 amino acids: CAWRGDSEAFF. CDR3 nucleotides: TGTGCCTGGAGGGGGGACAGTGAAGCTTTCTTT.

The V gene is TRBV4-1, the J gene TRBJ2-7, with D uncertain. The CDR3 runs 16 residues. Germline CDR1 MGHRA, CDR2 YSYEKL. V shed 1 base and J shed 0 bases, with 13 bases lying between them. The CDR3 nucleotides read TGCGCCAGCAGCCAAGGGCCGGGCATCGGCTCCTACGAGCAGTACTTC. Its protein product is CASSQGPGIGSYEQYF.

The chain combines TRBV18 with TRBJ1-1, with D possibly matching TRBD1 (5 bases). Germline CDR1 is KGHSH and CDR2 is LQKENI. This CDR3 has 13 residues. Between the trimmed V and J ends, which lost 4 bases and 7 bases, there was a span of 13 bases. CDR3 sequence reads: CASSLFQGGEAFF. The CDR3 DNA reads as TGTGCCAGCTCACTATTCCAGGGCGGTGAAGCTTTCTTT. Complete variable domain (other parts from reference TRBV18 and TRBJ1-1): NAGVMQNPRHLVRRRGQEARLRCSPMKGHSHVYWYRQLPEEGLKFMVYLQKENIIDESGMPKERFSAEFPKEGPSILRIQQVVRGDSAAYFCASSLFQGGEAFFGQGTRLTVV.

The chain recombines TRBV10-3 with TRBJ2-2, with TRBD2 matching over 7 bases. The V and J ends lost 10 bases and 0 bases, in that order; junction bases with no gene match: 8. This CDR3 is 15 amino acids long. Germline-derived CDR1 and CDR2 are ENHRY and SYGVKD. In DNA form, the CDR3 reads TGTGCCACAGCGGAGGGGACTACGAACACCGGGGAGCTGTTTTTT. Residues: CATAEGTTNTGELFF.

CDR3 amino acids: CASSVDSYYNEQFF. As DNA, the CDR3 is TGTGCCAGCAGCGTAGACAGTTACTACAATGAGCAGTTCTTC. This chain uses TRBV9 with TRBJ2-1; unclear D gene. Deletions cut 0 bases from V and 3 bases from J, with 7 bases between. The CDR3 has 14 amino acids. Germline CDR1 reads SGDLS; CDR2 reads YYNGEE.

This chain uses TRBV28 with TRBJ2-7; TRBD1 matches at 7 bases. The CDR3 is 10 residues long. J lost 13 bases, V lost 5 bases, and 5 bases had no gene match. CDR1 is MDHEN, CDR2 SYDVKM, per germline. The CDR3 spells CASSDDRVYF. The CDR3 nucleotides are TGTGCCAGCAGTGACGACAGGGTTTACTTC.

The chain recombines TRBV30 with TRBJ1-4; 11 bases are a match to TRBD1. CDR1 and CDR2 from the germline V gene are GTSNPN and SVGIG (reference sequence). J lost 6 bases, V lost 2 bases, and 11 bases had no gene match. This CDR3 is built from 17 residues. CDR3 DNA: TGTGCCTGGAGTTTTGGACAGGGGGCCTCAGTCGATGAAAAACTGTTTTTT. Translated: CAWSFGQGASVDEKLFF.

The J gene is TRBJ1-5, the V gene TRBV11-2; D gene unclear. Trimming removed 5 bases at V and 10 bases at J, with 15 bases between. The germline V gene encodes CDR1 SGHAT and CDR2 FQNNGV. This CDR3 comprises 13 residues. The DNA of the CDR3 is TGTGCCAGCAGCGTTGGGCCAGCAGAACCCCAGCATTTT. Translating it yields CASSVGPAEPQHF.

The chain combines TRBV28 with TRBJ2-2; D is perhaps TRBD1 (5 bases). The ends were cut back, 7 bases at V and 3 bases at J, with 9 bases in the middle. Germline CDR1 is MDHEN and CDR2 is SYDVKM. This CDR3 spans 13 amino acids. The CDR3 DNA sequence: TGTGCCAGCATAGGGGCATACACCGGGGAGCTGTTTTTT. Translation: CASIGAYTGELFF.

V is TRBV7-9 and J is TRBJ1-1; TRBD1 is a possible D gene (5 bases). The CDR3 length is 16 residues. Germline CDR1 is SEHNR and CDR2 is FQNEAQ (reference sequence). V lost 6 bases and J 3 bases, leaving 20 bases between the germline ends. The CDR3 region is CASRFTRTGTDTEAFF. The CDR3 nucleotides read TGTGCCAGCAGATTTACCCGGACCGGGACGGACACTGAAGCTTTCTTT.

The chain carries TRBV27 and TRBJ1-5; D is unresolved. This CDR3 spans 14 amino acids. Germline V gives CDR1 MNHEY, CDR2 SMNVEV (reference sequence). Trimming took 4 bases from V and 7 from J, leaving 14 bases between them. CDR3 nucleotide sequence: TGTGCCAGCAGTTCAAATGGGAGAGGGCAGCCCCAGCATTTT. Protein: CASSSNGRGQPQHF.

This chain connects TRBV15 to TRBJ1-4; D unclear. V gave up 0 bases and J gave up 2 bases, with 10 bases separating them. From germline, CDR1 is LNHNV and CDR2 YYDKDF (reference sequence). CDR3 length: 16 amino acids. CDR3 DNA: TGTGCCACCAGCAGAGATCCGGGGTCGACTAATGAAAAACTGTTTTTT. Amino acid sequence: CATSRDPGSTNEKLFF. Supplemented by reference TRBV15 and TRBJ1-4, the full variable domain reads DAMVIQNPRYQVTQFGKPVTLSCSQTLNHNVMYWYQQKSSQAPKLLFHYYDKDFNNEADTPDNFQSRRPNTSFCFLDIRSPGLGDTAMYLCATSRDPGSTNEKLFFGSGTQLSVL.

The rearrangement uses TRBV30 and TRBJ1-1; possibly TRBD1 for D (5 bases). CDR3 size: 12 residues. Between the trimmed V and J ends, which lost 5 bases and 1 base, there was a span of 8 bases. The germline V gene has CDR1 GTSNPN and CDR2 SVGIG (reference sequence). The CDR3 region is CAWQGENTEAFF. CDR3 nucleotides: TGTGCCTGGCAGGGAGAGAACACTGAAGCTTTCTTT.